A selection of T cell receptor beta chains follows, all from one sample in a study of cytomegalovirus exposure and HLA in healthy donors. Assay: immunoSEQ multiplex PCR; the TCRdb copy retains only in-frame clones and omits some. The data hold 140,000 to 150,000 clones, with 55% to 85% observed a single time. Sequencing input: PBMCs. The receptors come from a man aged 35-49 years in good health and CMV-seronegative. CDR3s include the opening cysteine and the closing phenylalanine or tryptophan. A D gene is named only where the DNA matches it firmly. Some rows have no size entry. The others give once, few or many, or a class for an expanded clone.

V gene	J gene	D gene	clone size	CDR3 length	CDR3 protein	CDR3 DNA
TRBV7-2	TRBJ2-3	TRBD2	few	16	CASSLGSAGGQGTQYF	TGTGCCAGCAGCTTAGGTTCGGCGGGGGGCCAGGGTACGCAGTATTTT
TRBV5-1	TRBJ2-1	TRBD1	once	14	CASSFDRELNEQFF	TGCGCCAGCAGCTTTGACAGGGAACTCAATGAGCAGTTCTTC
TRBV10-3	TRBJ1-1	.	once	19	CAIRVALHSQTETNTEAFF	TGTGCCATCAGGGTCGCCCTACATTCCCAGACAGAGACGAACACTGAAGCTTTCTTT
TRBV4-1	TRBJ2-7	TRBD1	.	15	CASSQEGQGAYEQYF	TGCGCCAGCAGCCAAGAAGGACAGGGCGCCTACGAGCAGTACTTC
TRBV18	TRBJ2-1	.	.	14	CASSRGDSGSQQFF	TGTGCCAGCTCACGGGGGGATAGCGGAAGCCAGCAGTTCTTC
TRBV28	TRBJ1-1	.	.	12	CASRTGNTEAFF	TGTGCCAGCAGAACAGGTAACACTGAAGCTTTCTTT
TRBV7-9	TRBJ2-1	.	.	13	CASSGGTVNEQFF	TGTGCCAGCAGCGGAGGGACAGTCAATGAGCAGTTCTTC
TRBV5-1	TRBJ1-1	.	.	13	CASSWGTNTEAFF	TGCGCCAGCAGCTGGGGCACGAACACTGAAGCTTTCTTT
TRBV5-4	TRBJ2-3	.	.	15	CASSWTLLGADTQYF	TGTGCCAGCAGCTGGACACTCCTAGGGGCAGATACGCAGTATTTT
TRBV7-9	TRBJ2-7	.	.	14	CASSLTGDSYEQYF	TGTGCCAGCAGCTTAACCGGGGACTCCTACGAGCAGTACTTC